These T cell receptor beta chains were read from a single sample in a study of shared clonotypes between healthy human individuals. Data came from immunoSEQ multiplex PCR; TCRdb stores just in-frame clones and leaves some out. This table holds about 2.3 million clones, 92% found once. The source material was naive CD4+ T cells from PBMCs. All receptors come from a man between 18 and 35 years old in good health. Some clones in this sample may be carry-over from other donors' samples. Both conserved end residues are part of each CDR3. D genes are given only for firm matches. Some rows have no size entry. The others give once, few or many, or a class for an expanded clone.

>TRBD1|-|TRBV28|TRBJ1-2
CASSSGQGSDGYTF
TGTGCCAGCAGTTCCGGACAGGGTAGTGATGGCTACACCTTC
>-|-|TRBV7-2|TRBJ1-1
CASSLGSVLTEAFF
TGTGCCAGCAGCTTAGGGTCAGTTCTCACTGAAGCTTTCTTT
>-|-|TRBV27|TRBJ1-4
CASSLRGGRANEKLFF
TGTGCCAGCAGTTTGAGGGGGGGGAGGGCTAATGAAAAACTGTTTTTT
>-|-|TRBV7-2|TRBJ2-1
CASSFYSGSNEQFF
TGTGCCAGCAGCTTTTACAGTGGGAGTAATGAGCAGTTCTTC
>-|-|TRBV7-2|TRBJ2-3
CASSFGQLTTDTQYF
TGTGCCAGCAGCTTCGGTCAGTTGACGACGGATACGCAGTATTTT
>TRBD1|-|TRBV5-1|TRBJ1-5
CASSLEGASNQPQHF
TGCGCCAGCAGCCTGGAGGGGGCTAGCAATCAGCCCCAGCATTTT
>TRBD1|-|TRBV6-5|TRBJ2-5
CASSSRDSQETQYF
TGTGCCAGCAGCAGCCGGGACAGCCAAGAGACCCAGTACTTC
>TRBD1|-|TRBV5-6|TRBJ2-2
CASSFRDRGPTGELFF
TGTGCCAGCAGCTTCCGGGACAGGGGACCCACCGGGGAGCTGTTTTTT
>-|-|TRBV5-1|TRBJ1-1
CASSSVPGTTEAFF
TGCGCCAGCAGCTCCGTCCCGGGGACCACTGAAGCTTTCTTT
>-|-|TRBV5-1|TRBJ2-7
CAGSFEPLSSYEQYF
TGCGCCGGCAGCTTTGAGCCACTTAGCTCCTACGAGCAGTACTTC
>-|-|TRBV28|TRBJ1-2
CASTLLPGRTNYGYTF
TGTGCCAGCACCCTACTCCCGGGACGGACGAACTATGGCTACACCTTC
>-|-|TRBV5-1|TRBJ2-3
CASKRWTASTDTQYF
TGCGCCAGCAAGCGATGGACAGCGAGCACAGATACGCAGTATTTT
>-|-|TRBV23-1|TRBJ1-1
CASSPTLKTNTEAFF
TGCGCCAGCAGCCCCACGCTCAAGACCAACACTGAAGCTTTCTTT
>TRBD1|-|TRBV9|TRBJ1-1
CASSVVGGGNTEAFF
TGTGCCAGCAGCGTAGTAGGGGGCGGAAACACTGAAGCTTTCTTT
>TRBD2|-|TRBV6-5|TRBJ2-1
CATGYSGSVYNEQFF
TGTGCCACGGGATATAGCGGGAGTGTTTACAATGAGCAGTTCTTC
>TRBD2|once|TRBV5-1|TRBJ2-1
CASSADSGRFEQFF
TGCGCCAGCAGTGCTGATAGCGGGAGATTCGAGCAGTTCTTC
>-|-|TRBV6-6|TRBJ2-7
CASSYGRDLYEQYF
TGTGCCAGCAGTTACGGCCGGGACCTATACGAGCAGTACTTC
>-|once|TRBV7-2|TRBJ2-7
CASSLGGRSYEQYF
TGTGCCAGCAGCTTGGGGGGGCGTTCCTACGAGCAGTACTTC
>TRBD2|-|TRBV6-6|TRBJ2-1
CASRIAGGAIGEQFF
TGTGCCAGCAGAATAGCGGGAGGCGCGATTGGCGAGCAGTTCTTC
>TRBD2|-|TRBV19|TRBJ2-3
CASSSTSGSTDTQYF
TGTGCCAGTAGTTCGACTAGCGGGAGCACAGATACGCAGTATTTT
>-|-|TRBV27|TRBJ2-5
CASSLRAGRGNQETQYF
TGTGCCAGCAGTTTAAGGGCGGGTAGGGGAAACCAAGAGACCCAGTACTTC
>-|-|TRBV7-2|TRBJ1-5
CASSLEDSSYQPQHF
TGTGCCAGCAGCTTAGAGGACAGTTCCTATCAGCCCCAGCATTTT
>-|once|TRBV5-4|TRBJ2-3
CASSLGGPPGQSSDTQYF
TGTGCCAGCAGCCTAGGGGGACCACCAGGACAGAGCTCAGATACGCAGTATTTT
>-|-|TRBV25-1|TRBJ2-3
CASSLPYLGDTQYF
TGTGCCAGCAGTCTACCCTATCTGGGAGATACGCAGTATTTT
>-|-|TRBV19|TRBJ1-2
CASSIWAGYTF
TGTGCCAGTAGTATTTGGGCTGGCTACACCTTC
>-|once|TRBV6-1|TRBJ1-1
CASSAKGGLEAFF
TGTGCCAGCAGTGCCAAGGGGGGGTTAGAAGCTTTCTTT
>TRBD1|-|TRBV4-2|TRBJ1-5
CASSQAGTGGSQPQHF
TGTGCCAGCAGCCAAGCCGGGACAGGGGGTAGTCAGCCCCAGCATTTT
>TRBD2|-|TRBV7-9|TRBJ2-1
CASSAGLAINEQFF
TGTGCCAGCAGCGCGGGACTAGCTATCAATGAGCAGTTCTTC
>-|-|TRBV28|TRBJ1-3
CASSLVSTSGNTIYF
TGTGCCAGCAGTTTAGTCAGCACCTCTGGAAACACCATATATTTT
>-|-|TRBV7-2|TRBJ2-2
CASSLGVSGLGGELFF
TGTGCCAGCAGCTTAGGGGTCAGCGGTCTAGGGGGGGAGCTGTTTTTT
>TRBD1|-|TRBV30|TRBJ2-3
CAWNRDRADTQYF
TGTGCCTGGAACCGGGACAGGGCGGATACGCAGTATTTT
>-|-|TRBV27|TRBJ2-2
CASSNPYTPGPMNTGELFF
TGTGCCAGCAGCAACCCATACACACCGGGACCCATGAACACCGGGGAGCTGTTTTTT
>-|-|TRBV6-1|TRBJ2-2
CASSGRGSRVVSGELFF
TGTGCCAGCAGTGGCCGAGGGAGTAGGGTTGTCTCCGGGGAGCTGTTTTTT
>-|-|TRBV19|TRBJ1-3
CASSRSGNTIYF
TGTGCCAGTAGTAGATCGGGAAACACCATATATTTT
>TRBD2|-|TRBV27|TRBJ2-7
CASSPTRLAGGYEQYF
TGTGCCAGCAGCCCTACTAGACTAGCGGGAGGCTACGAGCAGTACTTC
>TRBD1|-|TRBV6-5|TRBJ2-7
CASRLQGAIYEQYF
TGTGCCAGCAGGTTACAGGGGGCGATTTACGAGCAGTACTTC
>-|once|TRBV7-3|TRBJ2-3
CASSLTLGPTQYF
TGTGCCAGCAGCTTAACGTTGGGGCCTACGCAGTATTTT
>-|-|TRBV27|TRBJ2-6
CASSTISGANVLTF
TGTGCCAGCAGTACCATATCTGGGGCCAACGTCCTGACTTTC
>TRBD2|-|TRBV13|TRBJ2-1
CASSLVSSGKIYNEQFF
TGTGCCAGCAGCTTAGTGTCTAGCGGCAAAATATACAATGAGCAGTTCTTC
>TRBD2|-|TRBV4-3|TRBJ2-1
CASSQDLTSVSYNEQFF
TGCGCCAGCAGCCAAGATTTGACTAGCGTGTCCTACAATGAGCAGTTCTTC
>-|-|TRBV2|TRBJ1-2
CASSRVANYGYTF
TGTGCCAGCAGTAGAGTAGCTAACTATGGCTACACCTTC
>-|-|TRBV7-9|TRBJ2-2
CASSLGTHNTGELFF
TGTGCCAGCAGCTTAGGGACACATAACACCGGGGAGCTGTTTTTT
>-|-|TRBV11-2|TRBJ2-3
CASSSSVPTDTQYF
TGTGCCAGCAGCTCGAGCGTACCGACAGATACGCAGTATTTT
>-|once|TRBV30|TRBJ1-2
CAWSVGDFGGYTF
TGTGCCTGGAGTGTAGGCGATTTCGGAGGCTACACCTTC
>-|-|TRBV9|TRBJ2-2
CASSPLSNTGELFF
TGTGCCAGCAGCCCCTTATCGAACACCGGGGAGCTGTTTTTT
>TRBD1|-|TRBV7-2|TRBJ2-3
CASSNRQGRDTQYF
TGTGCCAGCAGCAACCGACAGGGCAGAGATACGCAGTATTTT
>TRBD1|-|TRBV28|TRBJ1-5
CASSLGDRGWVQPQHF
TGTGCCAGCAGTTTAGGGGACAGGGGATGGGTCCAGCCCCAGCATTTT
>-|-|TRBV5-6|TRBJ2-6
CASSSPGAGANVLTF
TGTGCCAGCAGCTCCCCCGGAGCTGGGGCCAACGTCCTGACTTTC
>-|-|TRBV28|TRBJ2-1
CASSAYNEQFF
TGTGCCAGCTCGGCTTACAATGAGCAGTTCTTC
>-|-|TRBV5-4|TRBJ1-2
CASSTDSDSFYGYTF
TGTGCCAGCAGTACGGACTCGGACAGCTTCTATGGCTACACCTTC
>-|-|TRBV28|TRBJ1-2
CASSSPQGSYGYTF
TGTGCCAGCAGTTCACCTCAGGGGTCCTATGGCTACACCTTC
>TRBD1|-|TRBV4-2|TRBJ2-3
CASSQDATGGTDTQYF
TGTGCCAGCAGCCAAGACGCCACAGGGGGAACAGATACGCAGTATTTT
>TRBD1|once|TRBV28|TRBJ1-5
CASTPDRALNQPQHF
TGTGCCAGCACCCCCGACAGGGCCCTTAATCAGCCCCAGCATTTT
>-|-|TRBV7-3|TRBJ2-5
CASSLGTSGETQYF
TGTGCCAGCAGCTTGGGCACCAGCGGGGAGACCCAGTACTTC
>-|-|TRBV6-1|TRBJ2-7
CASSAGPRYEQYF
TGTGCCAGCAGTGCGGGACCCCGCTACGAGCAGTACTTC
>-|-|TRBV11-2|TRBJ1-2
CASSARSGYTF
TGTGCCAGCAGCGCACGAAGTGGCTACACCTTC
>-|-|TRBV7-2|TRBJ2-1
CASSLGGPGPYNEQFF
TGTGCCAGCAGCCTTGGGGGACCCGGGCCCTACAATGAGCAGTTCTTC
>-|-|TRBV9|TRBJ2-1
CASSDRDPVSNEQFF
TGTGCCAGCAGCGACCGGGACCCCGTGTCCAATGAGCAGTTCTTC
>-|-|TRBV6-1|TRBJ2-2
CASSDAAATGELFF
TGTGCCAGCAGTGATGCGGCGGCCACCGGGGAGCTGTTTTTT
>-|-|TRBV5-1|TRBJ2-3
CASSSWGSGPSTDTQYF
TGCGCCAGCAGCTCGTGGGGGTCCGGGCCTAGCACAGATACGCAGTATTTT